A single T cell receptor beta chain is shown here with its context. This clonotype was seen ten or more times. Its antigen remains undetermined. It has no much larger one-base neighbor in the sample; base qualities were not kept. These data come from a study of Graves' ophthalmopathy and Graves' hyperthyroidism listed by TCRdb under 2018. In the study overall: Peripheral blood was collected at initial diagnosis, prior to any treatment. The study used signatures of the TCR beta repertoire to tell Graves' ophthalmopathy apart from Graves' hyperthyroidism and to predict which patients would progress to ophthalmopathy. In total, 135 blood samples were TCR-sequenced: 40 to 45 ophthalmopathy, roughly 80 hyperthyroidism and approximately 17 hyperthyroidism-to-ophthalmopathy patients. To explore V-J signatures that separate ophthalmopathy from hyperthyroidism, a discovery set of about a hundred patients was enrolled, consisting of 40 to 45 with ophthalmopathy and around 57 with stable hyperthyroidism. For independent validation, a separate cohort was made up of 18 to 20 hyperthyroidism patients plus 17 patients who later progressed from hyperthyroidism to ophthalmopathy. In six or seven hyperthyroidism patients, the T-cell repertoires found in thyroid tissue were compared with those found in blood. After sampling, hyperthyroidism patients received methimazole starting at 30 mg daily, and ophthalmopathy patients received high-dose intravenous methylprednisolone. The 95 to 100 discovery patients were randomly split 7:3 into training and test sets.

CDR1 and CDR2 are drawn from the germline V gene: SGHAT, FQNNGV. V trim: 5 bases; J trim: 3 bases; unmatched bases: 6. Including the terminal cysteine and phenylalanine, the CDR3 comprises 14 residues. The CDR3 DNA has 42 bases and is translated from base 1. Patients with ophthalmopathy had moderately to severely active disease, with a Clinical Activity Score of 3 or more, a NOSPECS grade of 4 or more, and a disease duration of less than 3 months. Patients with other autoimmune diseases, uncontrolled infections, pregnancy or lactation were excluded. Diagnosis was based on clinical symptoms, serum thyroxine, TRAb, thyroid ultrasound and orbital computed tomography. PBMCs were isolated from more than 9 ml of fresh peripheral blood by Ficoll-Paque density gradient centrifugation. Total RNA was extracted with Trizol reagent and quality-checked on an Agilent 2100 Bioanalyzer. TCR beta CDR3 regions were amplified from RNA transcripts for repertoire sequencing. The first round of RT-PCR was done with HTBI primers and the Qiagen OneStep RT-PCR kit, and was followed by a second round of multiplex PCR, then size selection and purification. Sequencing of the libraries was carried out on an Illumina HiSeq2000 in paired-end mode with 100 bp reads. As for the authors' bioinformatics: SOAPnuke was used for read processing, and reads with adapters, uncalled bases, a mean Phred below 15, or no exact constant-primer or identifier match were discarded. COPE v1.2.5 was used to merge the high-quality paired reads. Unique nucleotide sequences were defined as clonotypes and aligned to IMGT TRB V, D and J references using MiTCR v1.1. The analysis was limited to V-J combinations with a frequency above 0.0001, which together covered 99.2% of repertoires. A TCR clonal expansion and chaos score per V-J combination was defined as the ratio of F50 clonal expansion to chaos observed in the TCRdist matrix. Welch's t-statistics and random forest were used to narrow the features down to around twelve V-J combinations, which were then fed into a naive Bayes classifier. The similarity between thyroid and blood repertoires was quantified using the Morisita-Horn index. TCRdb handled the public reads itself, with Q25 trimming in fastp and clone calling in MiXCR, and kept productive beta chains. Each CDR3 protein gets just one entry, which takes the most common genes and DNA from the rows behind it. The authors' filters were not applied to this entry. The sample has about 400,000 distinct CDR3 sequences on record, about a sixth of them singletons. 1.6% of the sample is in the top ten clones.

General conclusions and limits of the study: Most expanded thyroid clonotypes with frequency above 0.001 were also detected in blood, suggesting blood repertoires may reflect the thyroid immune response. No statistical method was used to set the sample size in advance, and the investigators knew which group each participant was assigned to. In validation, the model predicted ophthalmopathy progression with less than 71% sensitivity and approximately 78% specificity; approximately 12 predicted patients were CT-confirmed with GO in a median of about 7.1 months. In cross-validation, the 13-signature model distinguished ophthalmopathy from stable hyperthyroidism with around 86% sensitivity and 81.08% specificity, while in the test set the corresponding values were about 80% and 75%.

The sequence was obtained from a woman aged 18-35 years with Graves' ophthalmopathy. Donor details come from another sample of the same person, matched by shared clones. Input material: peripheral blood. The V and J genes are TRBV11-2 and TRBJ2-5; the central 7 bases match TRBD1. CDR3 protein: CASSLTGIEETQYF. The bases read TGTGCCAGCAGCCTGACAGGGATCGAAGAGACCCAGTACTTC.